Here is one T cell receptor (beta chain) with its context. This sample was taken from a study of blood T cell repertoires in COVID-19. On the study more broadly: PBMCs, B-cell-depleted T cells, or T cells were the source of the cDNA or gDNA that made up the material.

Per the authors' pipeline: How many nucleated cells were present was estimated from reference gene primer amplification. Method: immunoSEQ multiplex PCR; TCRdb's copy keeps in-frame clones and lacks some. V and J calls and clone size are given by that table; D and trimming were obtained from the DNA. The sample carries over 200,000 clones, 70% to 90% recorded once. The ends lost 7 bases at V and 3 bases at J; junction bases unmatched: 5. Per germline, CDR1 SNHLY and CDR2 FYNNEI. The CDR3 runs to 13 residues. Sequenced: peripheral blood. The clonotype was recovered from a man younger than 45 with COVID-19, enrolled during active disease. The chain carries TRBV2 and TRBJ2-7; 8 nucleotides agree with TRBD1. The CDR3 DNA reads as TGTGCCAGCACCGCCGGACAGGGCTACGAGCAGTACTTC. This codes for CASTAGQGYEQYF. Filled out from reference TRBV2 and TRBJ2-7, the complete variable domain reads EPEVTQTPSHQVTQMGQEVILRCVPISNHLYFYWYRQILGQKVEFLVSFYNNEISEKSEIFDDQFSVERPDGSNFTLKIRSTKLEDSAMYFCASTAGQGYEQYFGPGTRLTVT.